The next 8 T cell receptor beta chains were all read from a single sample in a study of T-cell reconstitution after alpha-beta-depleted transplantation in children. Unique molecular identifiers tagged the TCRbeta library. Via MiXCR, TCRdb re-called the PCR reads, giving one row per CDR3 protein. Among 500,000 or so distinct CDR3 sequences, around a third were seen once, and the ten largest hold 2% to 3%. The specimen was PBMCs from the stem cell graft donor, collected from the stem cell graft. The receptors shown here come from a human donor who donated a stem cell graft to a child with aplastic anemia.

The table lists this clonotype with a few counts. The rearrangement joins TRBV30 to TRBJ2-7; weak D call: TRBD2 (6 bases). There are 11 residues in the CDR3. Trimming stripped 2 bases from V and 6 bases from J, with 8 bases between. In germline, CDR1 is GTSNPN, CDR2 SVGIG (reference sequence). The DNA of the CDR3 is TGTGCCTGGAGTCTGGGGGGCGAGCAGTACGTC. Translation: CAWSLGGEQYV.

This chain links TRBV12-3 or TRBV12-4 with TRBJ2-1; 13 positions match TRBD2. V was pared by 7 bases and J by 0 bases, with 3 bases of the junction left unmatched. The CDR3 spans 16 residues. CDR3 in DNA: TGTGCCAGCATCCGGACTAGCGGGAGCTCCTACAATGAGCAGTTCTTC. Residues: CASIRTSGSSYNEQFF.

The chain has TRBV6-5 and TRBJ2-7; 10 bases line up with TRBD2. Losses at the gene ends were 0 bases for V and 5 bases for J; bases not matched to a gene: 4. The germline CDR1 and CDR2 sequences are MNHEY and SVGAGI. CDR3 size: 15 residues. CDR3 residues: CASSYSASGRNEQYF. The CDR3 DNA reads TGTGCCAGCAGTTACTCGGCTAGCGGGAGAAACGAGCAGTACTTC.

V is TRBV5-4 and J is TRBJ1-6, with 11 bases aligning to TRBD1. V was pared by 5 bases and J by 7 bases, with 5 bases of the junction left unmatched. Germline CDR1 reads SGHNT; CDR2 reads YYREEE (reference sequence). CDR3 length equals 15 residues. The CDR3 sequence is CASRPGQGANSPLHF. The CDR3 bases are TGTGCCAGCAGACCCGGACAGGGGGCGAATTCACCCCTCCACTTT.

V usage is TRBV6-5 and J usage is TRBJ2-2; TRBD1 aligns across 7 bases. V gave up 0 bases and J gave up 9 bases; unmatched junction bases: 13. Germline values: CDR1 MNHEY, CDR2 SVGAGI. CDR3 length: 17 residues. CDR3 residues: CASSYSRADRVRWELFF. CDR3 DNA sequence: TGTGCCAGCAGTTACTCGAGGGCCGACAGGGTTCGGTGGGAGCTGTTTTTT.

This clonotype has just a few counts. The V and J genes are TRBV11-2 and TRBJ2-7, with D perhaps matching TRBD1 (6 bases). Per germline, CDR1 SGHAT and CDR2 FQNNGV. The CDR3 spans 16 residues. Trimming took 5 bases from V and 3 from J, leaving 20 bases between them. This CDR3 is CASSTSTQGWNYEQYF. The CDR3 bases are TGTGCCAGCAGCACAAGCACACAGGGCTGGAACTACGAGCAGTACTTC.

This clonotype was counted only a few times. The chain employs TRBV9 and TRBJ1-6, with D perhaps matching TRBD1 (5 bases). CDR1 and CDR2 from the germline V gene are SGDLS and YYNGEE. Trimming removed 3 bases from V and 6 bases from J, with 13 bases in between. The CDR3 has 15 residues. CDR3 sequence (DNA): TGTGCCAGCAGCGATATGGACATGAGTAATTCACCCCTCCACTTT. Amino acid sequence: CASSDMDMSNSPLHF.

V usage is TRBV9 and J usage is TRBJ2-7, with 7 bases identical to TRBD2. This CDR3 region has 14 residues. Per the germline V gene, CDR1 is SGDLS and CDR2 is YYNGEE. J was trimmed by 5 bases and V by 1 base; bases with no gene match: 6. DNA of the CDR3: TGTGCCAGCAGCGTATGGGGGGGTGACGACGAGCAGTACTTC. Protein: CASSVWGGDDEQYF.